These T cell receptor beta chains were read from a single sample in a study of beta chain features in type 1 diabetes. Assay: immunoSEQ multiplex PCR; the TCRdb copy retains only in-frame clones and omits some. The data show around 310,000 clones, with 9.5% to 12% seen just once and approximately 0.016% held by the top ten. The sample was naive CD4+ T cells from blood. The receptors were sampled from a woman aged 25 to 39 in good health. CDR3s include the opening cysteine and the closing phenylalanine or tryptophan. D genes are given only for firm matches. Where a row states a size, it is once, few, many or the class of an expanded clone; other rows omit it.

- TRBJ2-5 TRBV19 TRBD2 TGTGCAAGCTCCGCAGGGAGGGGCGAGACCCAGTACTTC CASSAGRGETQYF
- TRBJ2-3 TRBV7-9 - TGTGCCAGCATTCTTGGAGGCAGCACAGATACGCAGTATTTT CASILGGSTDTQYF
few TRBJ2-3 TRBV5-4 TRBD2 TGTGCCAGCAGTCGGGAGCGGGAAACAGATACGCAGTATTTT CASSRERETDTQYF
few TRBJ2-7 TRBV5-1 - TGCGCCAGCAGCATTACAGGGTCCGAGCAGTACTTC CASSITGSEQYF
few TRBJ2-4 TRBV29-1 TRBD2 TGCAGCGTTCGGGGGGGGGAGTACATTCAGTACTTC CSVRGGEYIQYF
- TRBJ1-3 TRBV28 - TGTGCCAGCAGTTTTAGCTCCACAGGGTCTGGAAACACCATATATTTT CASSFSSTGSGNTIYF
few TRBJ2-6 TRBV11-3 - TGTGCCAGCAGCTTCGGGGCTGGGGCCAACGTCCTGACTTTC CASSFGAGANVLTF
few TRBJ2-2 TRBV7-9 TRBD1 TGTGCCAGCAGCAAAGGGACAGATAACACCGGGGAGCTGTTTTTT CASSKGTDNTGELFF
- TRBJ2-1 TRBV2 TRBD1 TGTGCCAGCAGGAAAGGGACAGGGGGTACGAATGAGCAGTTCTTC CASRKGTGGTNEQFF
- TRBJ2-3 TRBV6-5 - TGTGCCAGCAGCCCCGGACATGGGGCAGATACGCAGTATTTT CASSPGHGADTQYF
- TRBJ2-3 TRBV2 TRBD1 TGTGCCAGCACCATGGACAGGAGCACAGATACGCAGTATTTT CASTMDRSTDTQYF
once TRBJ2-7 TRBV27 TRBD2 TGTGCCAGCAGCCCCCGGCTAGCGGGAGGCACCTACGAGCAGTACTTC CASSPRLAGGTYEQYF